The next 21 T cell receptor beta chains were all read from a single sample in a study of blood T cell repertoires in COVID-19. The data were produced by immunoSEQ multiplex PCR, yet TCRdb's version contains in-frame clones alone and is incomplete. The sample lists tens of thousands of clones; 80% to 90% were seen once. The sequenced material came from peripheral blood. These TCRs come from a woman of 80 years or more with active or convalescent COVID-19.

The chain combines TRBV28 with TRBJ2-3, with D tentatively TRBD2 (5 bases). Germline V gives CDR1 MDHEN, CDR2 SYDVKM. Trimming took off 4 bases at V and 4 bases at J, with 15 bases between the two ends. This CDR3 contains 15 residues. DNA of the CDR3: TGTGCCAGCAGTTCCCAACTAGAGGTGGCAGATACGCAGTATTTT. Translated: CASSSQLEVADTQYF.

This chain links TRBV30 with TRBJ2-7; 15 bases align to TRBD2. This CDR3 is 21 amino acids long. The germline gives CDR1 GTSNPN, CDR2 SVGIG (reference sequence). The ends lost 1 base at V and 0 bases at J; junction bases unmatched: 16. CDR3 nucleotides: TGTGCCTGGAGTGATTTCCCCGCCGGGACTAGCGGGAGGCTCCGCTCCTACGAGCAGTACTTC. Encoded protein: CAWSDFPAGTSGRLRSYEQYF.

The chain carries TRBV6-5 and TRBJ1-2; unclear D gene. The V gene's germline CDR1 is MNHEY and CDR2 SVGAGI. Between the trimmed V and J ends, which lost 2 bases and 5 bases, there was a span of 9 bases. The CDR3 consists of 13 residues. CDR3: CASSYQDKYGYTF. The CDR3 coding sequence is TGTGCCAGCAGTTACCAAGACAAGTATGGCTACACCTTC.

The chain uses TRBV3-1 (or the pseudogene TRBV3-2) and TRBJ1-1; weak D call: TRBD1 (6 bases). CDR1 LGHDT and CDR2 YNNKEL come from the germline V gene (reference sequence). The CDR3 is made up of 15 amino acids. V lost 3 bases and J lost 6, with 17 bases in between. The CDR3 DNA sequence: TGTGCCAGCAGCCAGGACCCAACAGGGTTCGCTGAAGCTTTCTTT. Its translation: CASSQDPTGFAEAFF.

The gene calls are TRBV13 and TRBJ2-3; no firm D call. Germline values: CDR1 PRHDT, CDR2 FYEKMQ (reference sequence). The CDR3 has 14 amino acids. V lost 0 bases, J lost 4 bases, and 8 bases lay in between. The CDR3 nucleotides read TGTGCCAGCAGCTTAGGGTCCCGGGCAGATACGCAGTATTTT. This codes for CASSLGSRADTQYF. Variable domain in full (rest from reference TRBV13 and TRBJ2-3): AAGVIQSPRHLIKEKRETATLKCYPIPRHDTVYWYQQGPGQDPQFLISFYEKMQSDKGSIPDRFSAQQFSDYHSELNMSSLELGDSALYFCASSLGSRADTQYFGPGTRLTVL.

The chain recombines TRBV19 with TRBJ2-2; 7 bases fit TRBD1. Losses at the gene ends were 7 bases for V and 6 bases for J; bases not matched to a gene: 8. Germline V gives CDR1 LNHDA, CDR2 SQIVND (reference sequence). CDR3 length equals 14 residues. The CDR3 DNA reads as TGTGCCAGTAAAATGCCGGGACAGTCCGGGGAGCTGTTTTTT. It is translated as CASKMPGQSGELFF.

The DNA for the CDR3 is TGTGCCAGTAGTAGAGTAGAGGGAGATACGCAGTATTTT. Its translation is CASSRVEGDTQYF. This chain links TRBV19 with TRBJ2-3; D is possibly TRBD2 (5 bases). Germline V CDR1 and CDR2: LNHDA, SQIVND (reference sequence). V was cut by 4 bases and J by 5 bases, with 10 bases left in between. The CDR3 spans 13 residues. The full variable domain, its missing parts supplied by reference TRBV19 and TRBJ2-3, is DGGITQSPKYLFRKEGQNVTLSCEQNLNHDAMYWYRQDPGQGLRLIYYSQIVNDFQKGDIAEGYSVSREKKESFPLTVTSAQKNPTAFYLCASSRVEGDTQYFGPGTRLTVL.

The J gene is TRBJ1-6, the V gene TRBV28; TRBD1 aligns across 7 bases. The CDR3 length is 17 residues. Trimming removed 6 bases from V and 1 base from J; junction bases left unmatched: 9. Germline lookup yields CDR1 MDHEN and CDR2 SYDVKM. CDR3 nucleotide sequence: TGTGCCAGCAGCCGAGACAGGGATATATCCTATAATTCACCCCTCCACTTT. Amino acid sequence: CASSRDRDISYNSPLHF. Complete variable domain (other parts from reference TRBV28 and TRBJ1-6): DVKVTQSSRYLVKRTGEKVFLECVQDMDHENMFWYRQDPGLGLRLIYFSYDVKMKEKGDIPEGYSVSREKKERFSLILESASTNQTSMYLCASSRDRDISYNSPLHFGNGTRLTVT.

This rearrangement joins TRBV10-2 to TRBJ2-1, with 10 bases identical to TRBD2. From germline, CDR1 is WSHSY and CDR2 SAAADI. CDR3 size: 16 residues. With 7 bases clipped from V and 0 bases from J, the junction kept 6 bases outside the gene matches. The CDR3 region has the DNA TGCGCCAGCACAGGACTAGCGGCGGCCTCCTACAATGAGCAGTTCTTC. Residues: CASTGLAAASYNEQFF.

The chain couples TRBV19 to TRBJ2-5; 11 bases line up with TRBD1. Germline loops: CDR1 LNHDA, CDR2 SQIVND (reference sequence). The CDR3 consists of 16 residues. The ends lost 3 bases at V and 2 bases at J; junction bases unmatched: 5. The CDR3 loop is CASSILGTGGQETQYF. For the CDR3, the DNA is TGTGCCAGTAGTATTCTCGGGACAGGGGGTCAAGAGACCCAGTACTTC.

The count of this clone is one. The chain is built from TRBV28 and TRBJ1-2; 9 bases are shared with TRBD1. V shed 2 bases and J 2 bases; nucleotides not matched to a gene: 0. CDR1 and CDR2 (germline): MDHEN, SYDVKM. The CDR3 length is 14 residues. As DNA, the CDR3 is TGTGCCAGCAGTTTAGGGACAGGGAACTATGGCTACACCTTC. Translation: CASSLGTGNYGYTF.

In its sample, this clone was seen once. The chain combines TRBV11-2 with TRBJ1-2; the D is unclear. Deletions cut 0 bases from V and 2 bases from J, with 7 bases between. The CDR3 covers 14 residues. CDR1 and CDR2 from the germline V gene are SGHAT and FQNNGV. The CDR3 is CASSLDMRNYGYTF. The CDR3 DNA reads as TGTGCCAGCAGCTTAGATATGAGAAACTATGGCTACACCTTC.

This chain uses TRBV13 with TRBJ1-4; maybe TRBD1 (5 bases). V lost 3 bases, J lost 6 bases, and 11 bases lay in between. CDR1 and CDR2 (germline): PRHDT, FYEKMQ (reference sequence). The length of the CDR3 is 14 residues. This CDR3 is CASSFRVSHEKLFF. The CDR3 DNA is TGTGCCAGCAGCTTCAGGGTGTCTCATGAAAAACTGTTTTTT.

V and J are TRBV4-1 and TRBJ1-4; TRBD1 aligns across 10 bases. CDR3 length: 15 amino acids. V shed 1 base, J shed 7 bases, and the junction held 3 bases outside the gene matches. CDR1 is MGHRA, CDR2 YSYEKL, per germline. CDR3 residues: CASSQAGTGAEKLFF. DNA of the CDR3: TGCGCCAGCAGCCAAGCCGGGACAGGGGCTGAAAAACTGTTTTTT.

This clone was detected only once. This chain joins TRBV5-4 and TRBJ2-5; 14 bases align to TRBD2. Germline loops: CDR1 SGHNT, CDR2 YYREEE (reference sequence). CDR3 size: 17 residues. V was clipped by 4 bases and J by 5 bases; unmatched bases: 10. CDR3 in DNA: TGTGCCAGCAGCGTGCTGCCCGGGACTAGCGGGAGTGAGACCCAGTACTTC. Its protein is CASSVLPGTSGSETQYF.

The CDR3 coding sequence is TGTGCCTGGAGTCCCGGGGGGCATGCCGGGGAGCTGTTTTTT. This sequence encodes CAWSPGGHAGELFF. The rearrangement joins TRBV30 to TRBJ2-2, with D perhaps TRBD2 (7 bases). The CDR3 sequence is 14 residues long. Deletions cut 2 bases from V and 6 bases from J, with 13 bases between. The germline gives CDR1 GTSNPN, CDR2 SVGIG (reference sequence).

The rearrangement uses TRBV2 and TRBJ2-2; D gene uncertain. Germline loops: CDR1 SNHLY, CDR2 FYNNEI. V gave up 0 bases and J gave up 6 bases, with 8 bases separating them. This CDR3 region has 14 residues. The CDR3 sequence: CASSEALVPGELFF. DNA for the CDR3: TGTGCCAGCAGTGAAGCGCTAGTCCCCGGGGAGCTGTTTTTT.

This clone showed up just a few times. This chain uses TRBV2 with TRBJ1-2; tentative D call: TRBD1 (6 bases). This CDR3 has 12 residues. V was shortened by 6 bases and J by 8 bases, with 13 bases between the two germline ends. The germline V gene encodes CDR1 SNHLY and CDR2 FYNNEI. The CDR3 nucleotides are TGTGCCAGCAGGGAAACAGGGATCGGCTACACCTTC. This sequence encodes CASRETGIGYTF.

The J gene is TRBJ2-7, the V gene TRBV6-2 or TRBV6-3; 11 bases align to TRBD1. This CDR3 contains 15 residues. Germline CDR1 is MNHEY and CDR2 is SVGEGT. J lost 6 bases, V lost 2 bases, and 6 bases had no gene match. DNA for the CDR3: TGTGCCAGCAGTTACCCGACCGGGACAGGGGGCGAGCAGTACTTC. Its translation is CASSYPTGTGGEQYF.

The CDR3 region has the DNA TGTGCCAGCAGCCAAGATAGGGTAGCGGGATCCACAGATACGCAGTATTTT. The encoded protein is CASSQDRVAGSTDTQYF. The chain couples TRBV3-1 (or the pseudogene TRBV3-2) to TRBJ2-3; 8 nucleotides match TRBD2. After removal of 0 bases from V and 2 bases from J, the junction contained 7 bases not matched to a gene. This CDR3 contains 17 residues. Germline V lookup: CDR1 LGHDT, CDR2 YNNKEL (reference sequence).

The chain carries TRBV29-1 and TRBJ1-1; D is possibly TRBD1 (5 bases). The CDR3 extends over 13 amino acids. Trimming shortened V by 6 bases and J by 2 bases, and 13 bases separated the two germline ends. Germline-derived CDR1 and CDR2 are SQVTM and ANQGSEA. CDR3 sequence (DNA): TGCAGCGTATACCAGACAGAAAACACTGAAGCTTTCTTT. Translated: CSVYQTENTEAFF.